The T cell receptor (beta chain) described here comes from a study of blood T cell repertoires in COVID-19. The germline CDR1 and CDR2 sequences are SGHDT and YYEEEE. The CDR3 loop spans 17 amino acids. V shed 2 bases and J 0 bases; nucleotides not matched to a gene: 5. Generated by immunoSEQ multiplex PCR, the TCRdb table keeps only in-frame clones and is missing some. The sample holds about 300,000 clones, about nine tenths seen once. This receptor was identified in a woman aged 30 to 39 with COVID-19, enrolled during active disease. Sequencing was performed on peripheral blood. This chain connects TRBV5-6 to TRBJ1-5; 10 bases agree with TRBD1. CDR3 sequence (DNA): TGTGCCAGCAGCTTCCCCGGGACAGGGGATAGCAATCAGCCCCAGCATTTT. It codes for CASSFPGTGDSNQPQHF.